These T cell receptor beta chains were read from a single sample in a study of blood T cell repertoires in COVID-19. Repertoires were generated with immunoSEQ multiplex PCR, while TCRdb's copy carries only in-frame clones and drops some. The table includes approximately 93,000 clones, over 70% detected once. Input material: peripheral blood. All receptors come from a human donor in a cohort sampled during active COVID-19. Both conserved end residues are part of each CDR3. D genes are given only for firm matches. A clone size is listed for some rows: how often the clone was seen (once, few, many), or a class if it is expanded.

j_call clone_size v_call d_call cdr3_nt cdr3_aa
TRBJ2-7 . TRBV15 . TGTGCCACCAGCAGAGATAGGCGGGGCGAGCAGTACTTC CATSRDRRGEQYF
TRBJ1-2 . TRBV4-1 TRBD1 TGCGCCAGCAGCCAAACCACAGGGGGGGTCCTTCCCGGCTACACCTTC CASSQTTGGVLPGYTF
TRBJ2-1 . TRBV19 . TGTGCCAGTAGTATAGGACAGATAAGCTCCTACAATGAGCAGTTCTTC CASSIGQISSYNEQFF
TRBJ1-2 . TRBV28 . TGTGCCAGCAGTTTCGGGATCAAAATGGATGGCTACACCTTC CASSFGIKMDGYTF
TRBJ2-1 . TRBV2 TRBD2 TGTGCCAGCAGCGGTAGCGGGACTTACAATGAGCAGTTCTTC CASSGSGTYNEQFF
TRBJ2-3 . TRBV30 TRBD2 TGTGCCTGGATGATACGGACTAGCGGGGTTCCAGATACGCAGTATTTT CAWMIRTSGVPDTQYF
TRBJ2-5 once TRBV11-2 TRBD2 TGTGCCAGCAGCCCATCCTCGGAACGGGAGGGCCCTGATGAGACCCAGTACTTC CASSPSSEREGPDETQYF
TRBJ1-2 . TRBV3-1/TRBV3-2 TRBD1 TGTGCCAGCAGCAAAACGACAGGGGGCGTTGGCTACACCTTC CASSKTTGGVGYTF
TRBJ2-3 . TRBV27 . TGTGCCAGCAGTTTTTATGACGGACTCAGCGGCACGCAGTATTTT CASSFYDGLSGTQYF
TRBJ1-1 . TRBV28 TRBD1 TGTGCCAGCAGTCCTCCCCAGGGACAGGGGGCCGTTGAAGCTTTCTTT CASSPPQGQGAVEAFF
TRBJ1-6 . TRBV18 . TGTGCCAGCTCACCTAGCCCCTTGGATTCACCCCTCCACTTT CASSPSPLDSPLHF
TRBJ2-3 once TRBV5-1 . TGCGCCAGCAGCTTGGCCACGAGGGATACGCAGTATTTT CASSLATRDTQYF
TRBJ1-2 . TRBV5-1 . TGCGCCAGCAGTTCGGGGGAGGTTGTGGATGGCTACACCTTC CASSSGEVVDGYTF
TRBJ1-2 . TRBV3-1/TRBV3-2 . TGTGCCAGCAGCCAAGGTCGGGGGGACTATGGCTACACCTTC CASSQGRGDYGYTF
TRBJ1-6 . TRBV5-8 . TGTGCCAGCAGCCGAGGAAGGGGGTCAGATAATTCACCCCTCCACTTT CASSRGRGSDNSPLHF
TRBJ2-5 . TRBV3-1/TRBV3-2 TRBD2 TGTGCCAGCAGCCAAAGTGGGACGGGAGGTGGCGGGGAGACCCAGTACTTC CASSQSGTGGGGETQYF
TRBJ1-2 . TRBV5-1 TRBD1 TGCGCCAGCAGCCCAGGGGGCGATCCCTCCACCTTC CASSPGGDPSTF
TRBJ2-7 . TRBV27 . TGTGCCAGCAGTTTACACAAGACTGGCGAGCAGTACTTC CASSLHKTGEQYF
TRBJ2-1 . TRBV18 . TGTGCCAGCTCAGCGACTAGTGTCAATGAGCAGTTCTTC CASSATSVNEQFF
TRBJ1-3 few TRBV7-9 . TGTGCCAGCAGCCAAGCCGGGGGTACTACCATATATTTT CASSQAGGTTIYF
TRBJ2-7 . TRBV5-1 . TGCGCCAGCCTTGGGGGAGGCGACGAGCAGTACTTC CASLGGGDEQYF
TRBJ2-1 . TRBV7-3 TRBD1 TGTGCCAGCAGCCCCGGGACAGGGAACAATGAGCAGTTCTTC CASSPGTGNNEQFF
TRBJ2-2 . TRBV29-1 . TGCAGCGTTGAACAGACTAGAGATGGGGAGCTGTTTTTT CSVEQTRDGELFF
TRBJ1-2 . TRBV5-1 . TGCGCCAGCAGCGTGGGGTTCTCCCAGATGTGGGGCTACACCTTC CASSVGFSQMWGYTF
TRBJ2-7 . TRBV2 . TGTGCCAGCGGAGGACGTTCCACCTACGAGCAGTACTTC CASGGRSTYEQYF
TRBJ2-2 . TRBV2 . TGTGCCAGCACGGGGACAACTAACACCGGGGAGCTGTTTTTT CASTGTTNTGELFF
TRBJ2-3 . TRBV7-3 . TGTGCCAGCAGCTTCTCTCAGGCTAGCACAGATACGCAGTATTTT CASSFSQASTDTQYF
TRBJ2-7 . TRBV6-8 . TGTGCCAGCAGTTACGAGGGGACGGGAGACTACGAGCAGTACTTC CASSYEGTGDYEQYF